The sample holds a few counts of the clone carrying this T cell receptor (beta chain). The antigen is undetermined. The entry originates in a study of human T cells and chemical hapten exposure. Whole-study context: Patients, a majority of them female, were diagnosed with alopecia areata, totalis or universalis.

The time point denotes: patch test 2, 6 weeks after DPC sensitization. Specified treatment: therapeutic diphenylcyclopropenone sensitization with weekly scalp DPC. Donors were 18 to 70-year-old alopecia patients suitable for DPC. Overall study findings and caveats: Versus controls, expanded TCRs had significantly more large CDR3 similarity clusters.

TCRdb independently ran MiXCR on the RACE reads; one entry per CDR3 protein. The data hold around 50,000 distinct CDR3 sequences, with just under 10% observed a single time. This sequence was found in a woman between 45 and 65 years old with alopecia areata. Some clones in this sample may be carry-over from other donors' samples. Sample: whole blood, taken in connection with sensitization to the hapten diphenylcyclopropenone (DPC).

CDR3 in DNA: TGTGCCAGCGGATCCGGGACATACACTGAAGCTTTCTTT. It translates to CASGSGTYTEAFF. The gene calls are TRBV12-3 or TRBV12-4 and TRBJ1-1; tentatively, D is TRBD1 (6 bases). Trimming removed 8 bases from V and 3 bases from J, with 13 bases in between. This CDR3 region has 13 residues.